Below, 5 T cell receptor beta chains from the same sample are listed, as sequenced in a study of blood T cells in healthy people across ages. A second PCR of roughly 7 to 11 cycles used a sample-barcoded 5' primer and a J-beta primer mix. TCRdb called the 5' RACE reads again in MiXCR, with one record for every CDR3 protein. Seen here are roughly 730,000 distinct CDR3 sequences, 56% observed once, and the top ten hold more than 25%. Sequencing was done on a sample of blood. The receptors shown here come from a man aged 40-49 years in good health.

The chain has TRBV28 and TRBJ2-5, with D possibly TRBD2 on 6 matching bases. CDR1 is MDHEN, CDR2 SYDVKM, per germline. This CDR3 spans 17 amino acids. V lost 4 bases to trimming and J lost 5 bases, with 23 bases between them. CDR3 amino acids: CASSSPLDGVRGETQYF. The CDR3 DNA reads as TGTGCCAGCAGTTCACCGCTGGACGGAGTACGGGGGGAGACCCAGTACTTC.

V and J are TRBV5-1 and TRBJ2-1; D is undetermined. V shed 4 bases and J shed 6 bases, with 14 bases lying between them. CDR1 and CDR2 (germline): SGHRS, YFSETQ. The CDR3 is 14 amino acids. The CDR3 coding sequence is TGCGCCAGCAGCCCAGATACGTCCCCCAATGAGCAGTTCTTC. This codes for CASSPDTSPNEQFF. Variable domain in full (rest from reference TRBV5-1 and TRBJ2-1): KAGVTQTPRYLIKTRGQQVTLSCSPISGHRSVSWYQQTPGQGLQFLFEYFSETQRNKGNFPGRFSGRQFSNSRSEMNVSTLELGDSALYLCASSPDTSPNEQFFGPGTRLTVL.

This chain connects TRBV4-2 to TRBJ1-5; D remains ambiguous. Germline V lookup: CDR1 LGHNA, CDR2 YNFKEQ. The V and J ends lost 3 bases and 3 bases respectively, with 6 bases between them. The CDR3 extends over 13 amino acids. The CDR3, as DNA: TGTGCCAGCAGCCATGACCTCAATCAGCCCCAGCATTTT. Amino acids: CASSHDLNQPQHF.

This clonotype was seen a handful of times. The chain carries TRBV12-3 or TRBV12-4 and TRBJ2-4, with TRBD1 as a possible D gene (5 bases). The germline V and J ends were trimmed by 5 bases and 1 base, with 18 bases remaining between them. The CDR3 covers 17 residues. The CDR3 spells CASSPGTVGPAKNIQYF. DNA for the CDR3: TGTGCCAGCAGTCCCGGCACAGTGGGGCCCGCCAAAAACATTCAGTACTTC.

This clonotype has just a few counts. V and J are TRBV5-1 and TRBJ1-1; 9 bases agree with TRBD1. Germline lookup yields CDR1 SGHRS and CDR2 YFSETQ. The CDR3 loop spans 14 amino acids. V shed 4 bases and J 5 bases; nucleotides not matched to a gene: 6. The CDR3 region has the DNA TGCGCCAGCAGCGATGGGACAGGGCAGACTGAAGCTTTCTTT. Translating gives CASSDGTGQTEAFF.